This T cell receptor (beta chain) was identified during a study of CD8+CD57+ T cells in acquired aplastic anemia. Background on the study: Isolated CD4+ and CD8+ cells, once sorted, yielded DNA averaging roughly 3.2 ug. Approximately 10 million reads were obtained on average for healthy donor CD4+ cells.

Study conclusions and caveats: Almost 30 shared CD8+ CDR3s appeared highly expressed within patients' immunodominant clones. Between patients and controls, CD8+ Simpson's diversity did not vary significantly.

V lost 1 base, J lost 9 bases, and 19 bases lay in between. In germline, CDR1 is DFQATT, CDR2 SNEGSKA (reference sequence). This CDR3 is 15 amino acids long. With regard to this clonotype: As yet, its antigen is unknown.

CDR3 and TCR beta VDJ profiling relied on genomic DNA as the template. MiXCR, applied by TCRdb to the reads, yields one record per CDR3 protein. The sample has about 400,000 distinct CDR3 sequences, 65% to 80% seen once. The material sequenced was sorted CD4+, CD8+, or CD8+CD57+ T cells (not recorded which) from PBMCs. The gene calls are TRBV20-1 and TRBJ1-5; tentatively, D is TRBD1 (5 bases). The receptor was isolated from a human donor in good health, serving as a control. DNA of the CDR3: TGCAGTGCTAGAGGTTGGGACTACCTCAACGGGCCCCAGCATTTT. Translating gives CSARGWDYLNGPQHF.